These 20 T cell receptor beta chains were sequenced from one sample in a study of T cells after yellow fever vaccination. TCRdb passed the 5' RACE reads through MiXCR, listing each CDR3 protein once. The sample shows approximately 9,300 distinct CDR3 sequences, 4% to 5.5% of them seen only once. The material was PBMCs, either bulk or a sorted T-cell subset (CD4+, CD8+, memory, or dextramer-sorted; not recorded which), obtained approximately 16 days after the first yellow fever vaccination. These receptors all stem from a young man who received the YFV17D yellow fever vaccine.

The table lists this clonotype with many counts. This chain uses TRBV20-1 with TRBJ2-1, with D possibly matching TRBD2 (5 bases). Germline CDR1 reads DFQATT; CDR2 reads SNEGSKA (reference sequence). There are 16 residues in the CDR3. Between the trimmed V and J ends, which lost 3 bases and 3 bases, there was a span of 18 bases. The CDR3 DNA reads TGCAGTGCTAGTGAGAAACTAGTTTTCGTCTACAATGAGCAGTTCTTC. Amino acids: CSASEKLVFVYNEQFF.

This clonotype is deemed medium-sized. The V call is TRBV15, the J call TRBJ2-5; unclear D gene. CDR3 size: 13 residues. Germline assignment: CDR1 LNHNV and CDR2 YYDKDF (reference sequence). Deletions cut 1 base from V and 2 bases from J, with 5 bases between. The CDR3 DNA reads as TGTGCCACCAGCAGAGCTAATCAAGAGACCCAGTACTTC. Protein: CATSRANQETQYF.

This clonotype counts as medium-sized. CDR3 in amino acids: CSAREGPGVTEAFF. Written as DNA, the CDR3 is TGCAGTGCTAGAGAGGGGCCAGGCGTCACTGAAGCTTTCTTT. V usage is TRBV20-1 and J usage is TRBJ1-1; maybe TRBD1 (5 bases). CDR3 length: 14 amino acids. Germline lookup yields CDR1 DFQATT and CDR2 SNEGSKA (reference sequence). The ends were cut back, 0 bases at V and 4 bases at J, with 12 bases in the middle.

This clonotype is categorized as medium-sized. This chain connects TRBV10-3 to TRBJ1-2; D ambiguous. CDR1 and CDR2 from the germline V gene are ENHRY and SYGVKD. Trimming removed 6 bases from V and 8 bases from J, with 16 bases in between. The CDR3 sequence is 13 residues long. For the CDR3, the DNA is TGTGCCATCAGCCCCCTTTTCAGCGGGGGCTACACCTTC. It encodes CAISPLFSGGYTF.

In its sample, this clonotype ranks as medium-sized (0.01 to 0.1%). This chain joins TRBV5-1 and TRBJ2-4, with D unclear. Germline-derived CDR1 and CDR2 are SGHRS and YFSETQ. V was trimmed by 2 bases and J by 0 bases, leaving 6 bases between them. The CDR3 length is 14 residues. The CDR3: CASSFGLAKNIQYF. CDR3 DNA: TGCGCCAGCAGCTTTGGGCTAGCCAAAAACATTCAGTACTTC.

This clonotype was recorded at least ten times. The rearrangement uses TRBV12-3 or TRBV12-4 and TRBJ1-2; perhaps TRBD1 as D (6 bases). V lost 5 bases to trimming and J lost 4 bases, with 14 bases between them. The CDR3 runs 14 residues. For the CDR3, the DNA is TGTGCCAGCAGTCCAGAAGGACAGCGCTATGGCTACACCTTC. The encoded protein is CASSPEGQRYGYTF.

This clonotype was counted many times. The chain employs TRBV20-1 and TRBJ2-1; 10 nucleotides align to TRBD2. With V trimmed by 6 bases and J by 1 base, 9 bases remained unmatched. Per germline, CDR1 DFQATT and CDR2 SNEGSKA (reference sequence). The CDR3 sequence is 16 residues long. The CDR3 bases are TGCAGTGCGGAGCGGGGGGGCGCGGAGTCCTACAATGAGCAGTTCTTC. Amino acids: CSAERGGAESYNEQFF.

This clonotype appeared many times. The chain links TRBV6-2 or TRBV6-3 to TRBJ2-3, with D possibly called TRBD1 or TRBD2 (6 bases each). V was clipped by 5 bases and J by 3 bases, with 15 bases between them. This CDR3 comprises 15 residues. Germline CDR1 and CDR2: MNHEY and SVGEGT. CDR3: CASSRGQTNTDTQYF. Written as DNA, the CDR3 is TGTGCCAGCAGTCGGGGGCAAACCAATACAGATACGCAGTATTTT.

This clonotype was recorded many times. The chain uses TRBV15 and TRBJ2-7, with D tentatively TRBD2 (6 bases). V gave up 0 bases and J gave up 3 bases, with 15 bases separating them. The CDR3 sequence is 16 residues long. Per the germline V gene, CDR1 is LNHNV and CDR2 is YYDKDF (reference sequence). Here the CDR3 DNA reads TGTGCCACCAGCAGAGAATGGCGGCAGGGAGGCTACGAGCAGTACTTC. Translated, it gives CATSREWRQGGYEQYF.

The CDR3, as DNA: TGTGCCAGCTGCAAGAGAGTTGGACTCCCGAACACCGGGGAGCTGTTTTTT. Translating gives CASCKRVGLPNTGELFF. This chain uses TRBV3-1 with TRBJ2-2; a possible D gene is TRBD2 (5 bases). Germline V gene lookup returns CDR1 LGHDT and CDR2 YNNKEL (reference sequence). There are 17 residues in the CDR3. Trimming took off 8 bases at V and 0 bases at J, with 19 bases between the two ends.

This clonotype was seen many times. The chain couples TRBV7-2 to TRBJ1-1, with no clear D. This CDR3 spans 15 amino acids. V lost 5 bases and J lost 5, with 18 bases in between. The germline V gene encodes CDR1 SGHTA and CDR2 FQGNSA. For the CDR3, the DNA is TGTGCCAGCAGCCTCTCGGCGAGCATGAGGACTGAAGCTTTCTTT. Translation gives CASSLSASMRTEAFF.

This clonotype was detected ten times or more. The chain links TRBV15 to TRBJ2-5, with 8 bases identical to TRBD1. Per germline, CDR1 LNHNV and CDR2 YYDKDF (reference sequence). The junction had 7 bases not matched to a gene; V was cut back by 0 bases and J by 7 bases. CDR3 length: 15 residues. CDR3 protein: CATSRENRGAGTQYF. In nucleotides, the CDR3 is TGTGCCACCAGCAGAGAAAACAGGGGGGCCGGGACCCAGTACTTC. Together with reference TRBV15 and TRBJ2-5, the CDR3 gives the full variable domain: DAMVIQNPRYQVTQFGKPVTLSCSQTLNHNVMYWYQQKSSQAPKLLFHYYDKDFNNEADTPDNFQSRRPNTSFCFLDIRSPGLGDTAMYLCATSRENRGAGTQYFGPGTRLLVL.

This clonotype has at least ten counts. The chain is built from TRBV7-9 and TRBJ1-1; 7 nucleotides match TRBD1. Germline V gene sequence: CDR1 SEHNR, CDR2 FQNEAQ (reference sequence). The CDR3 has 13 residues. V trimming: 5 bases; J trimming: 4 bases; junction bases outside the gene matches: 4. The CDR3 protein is CASSGQDGTEAFF. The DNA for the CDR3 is TGTGCCAGCAGCGGACAGGACGGCACTGAAGCTTTCTTT.

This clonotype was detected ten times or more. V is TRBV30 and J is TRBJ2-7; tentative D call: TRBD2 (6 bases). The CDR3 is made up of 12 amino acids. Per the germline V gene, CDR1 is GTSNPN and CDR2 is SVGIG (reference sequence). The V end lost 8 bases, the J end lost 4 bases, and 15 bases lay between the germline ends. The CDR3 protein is CAGGKGLYEQYF. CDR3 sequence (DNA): TGTGCCGGAGGGAAGGGCCTTTACGAGCAGTACTTC.

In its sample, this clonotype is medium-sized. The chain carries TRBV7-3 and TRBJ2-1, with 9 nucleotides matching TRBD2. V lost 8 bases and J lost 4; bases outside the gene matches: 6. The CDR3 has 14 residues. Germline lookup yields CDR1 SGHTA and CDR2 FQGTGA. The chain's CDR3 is CASSVLAGYNEQFF. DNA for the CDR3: TGTGCCAGCTCTGTCCTAGCGGGGTACAATGAGCAGTTCTTC.

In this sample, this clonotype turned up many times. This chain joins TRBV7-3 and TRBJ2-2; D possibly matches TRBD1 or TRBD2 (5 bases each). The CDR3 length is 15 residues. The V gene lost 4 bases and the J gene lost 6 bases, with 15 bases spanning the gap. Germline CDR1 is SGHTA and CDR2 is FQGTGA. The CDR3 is CASSSTVGTAGELFF. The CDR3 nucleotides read TGTGCCAGCAGCTCCACGGTGGGGACGGCCGGGGAGCTGTTTTTT. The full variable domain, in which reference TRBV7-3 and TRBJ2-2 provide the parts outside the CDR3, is GAGVSQTPSNKVTEKGKYVELRCDPISGHTALYWYRQSLGQGPEFLIYFQGTGAADDSGLPNDRFFAVRPEGSVSTLKIQRTERGDSAVYLCASSSTVGTAGELFFGEGSRLTVL.

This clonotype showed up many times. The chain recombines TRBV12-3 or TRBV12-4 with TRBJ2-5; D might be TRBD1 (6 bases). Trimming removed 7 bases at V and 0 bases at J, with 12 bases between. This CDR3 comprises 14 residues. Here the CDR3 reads CASNRQAYQETQYF. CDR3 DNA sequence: TGTGCCAGCAACCGACAGGCCTACCAAGAGACCCAGTACTTC.

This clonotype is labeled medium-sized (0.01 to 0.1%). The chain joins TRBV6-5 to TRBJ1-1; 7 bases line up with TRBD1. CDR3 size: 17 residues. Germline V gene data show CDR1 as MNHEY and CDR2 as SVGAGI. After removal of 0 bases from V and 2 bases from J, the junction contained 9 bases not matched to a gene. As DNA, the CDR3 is TGTGCCAGCAGTTACTCGAGCTCAGGGGGTAGCAACACTGAAGCTTTCTTT. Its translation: CASSYSSSGGSNTEAFF.

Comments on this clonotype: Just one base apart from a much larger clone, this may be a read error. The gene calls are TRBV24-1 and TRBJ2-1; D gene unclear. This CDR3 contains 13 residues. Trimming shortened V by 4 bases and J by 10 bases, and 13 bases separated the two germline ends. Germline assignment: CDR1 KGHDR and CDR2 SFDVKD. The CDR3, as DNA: TGTGCCACCAGTGAGGGCACGGGTGGGGAGCAGTTCTTC. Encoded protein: CATSEGTGGEQFF.

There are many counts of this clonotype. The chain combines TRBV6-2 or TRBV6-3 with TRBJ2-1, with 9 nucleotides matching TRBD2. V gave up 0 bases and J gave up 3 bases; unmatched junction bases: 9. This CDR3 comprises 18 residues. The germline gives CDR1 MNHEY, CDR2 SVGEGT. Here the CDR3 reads CASSYSFFGGGDYNEQFF. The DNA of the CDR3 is TGTGCCAGCAGTTACTCGTTTTTTGGCGGGGGGGACTACAATGAGCAGTTCTTC.